This T cell receptor beta chain comes out of a study of molecular identifiers for immune sequencing clone quantification. Across the whole study: Four portions were sequenced after RNA from about 21,000 or 97,000 naive CD8 cells was split five ways in replicates.

This clonotype was counted only a few times. The antigen is not known. Study-wide points: The share of molecules held by clones above 20 RNA copies was over 97% in effector cells and under 1% in naive cells. Detection of one spiked Jurkat cell's TCR RNA reportedly worked in one million naive cells.

TCRdb analysed the PCR reads with MiXCR anew, one entry per CDR3 protein. The table has about 640,000 distinct CDR3 sequences, nearly 20% seen once. The sample taken for sequencing was naive CD8+ T cells from blood, with Jurkat cell RNA spiked in. Subset described: FACS-sorted CD8+CD4-CCR7+CD45RA+ naive T cells. This TCR was recovered from a human donor in good health. Some libraries in this study had Jurkat cell RNA spiked in.

CDR3 DNA: TGTGCCAGCAGCACGAACGAACTGAGCGGGGTGCCCCAGCATTTT. It encodes CASSTNELSGVPQHF. The V gene is TRBV27, the J gene TRBJ1-5, with D unresolved. V dropped 6 bases and J dropped 9 bases, with 21 bases sitting between them. CDR1 is MNHEY, CDR2 SMNVEV, per germline (reference sequence). The CDR3 is made up of 15 amino acids.